Presented here are 25 T cell receptor beta chains from one specimen sequenced in a study of blood T cells in healthy people across ages (dated by TCRdb to 2013 to 2016). Library construction relied on 5' RACE. Sequencing instrument: Illumina HiSeq 2500. A second PCR of roughly 7 to 12 cycles was run with a J-beta primer mix and a sample-barcoded 5' primer. Clones were called with MiXCR by TCRdb after fastp trimmed the public reads at Q25, and only in-frame beta chains were retained. Every CDR3 protein is listed once, alongside the most common genes and DNA of its rows. This sample holds a few hundred thousand distinct CDR3 sequences; approximately 51% were observed only once. 51% of the sample is taken by the ten largest. The sample comprised blood. These receptors were collected from a man in his fifties or sixties in good health.

This chain connects TRBV6-6 to TRBJ2-3, with 7 bases fitting TRBD2. In germline, CDR1 is MNHNY, CDR2 SVGAGI (reference sequence). The junction had 2 bases not matched to a gene; V was cut back by 8 bases and J by 3 bases. The CDR3 loop spans 12 amino acids. CDR3 DNA: TGTGCCAGCCGACTAGCAACAGATACGCAGTATTTT. Protein sequence: CASRLATDTQYF.

This clonotype was counted a few times. The chain has TRBV25-1 and TRBJ2-7, with D maybe TRBD2 (6 bases). In germline, CDR1 is MGHDK, CDR2 SYGVNS. Deletions cut 1 base from V and 7 bases from J, with 11 bases between. This CDR3 comprises 13 residues. The CDR3 DNA sequence: TGTGCCAGCAGTGAATCAGGGACTTGGGAGCAGTACTTC. Translated: CASSESGTWEQYF.

The chain links TRBV10-1 to TRBJ2-5; possibly TRBD1 or TRBD2 for D (6 bases each). The CDR3 runs 11 residues. The V gene lost 11 bases and the J gene lost 3 bases, with 10 bases spanning the gap. CDR1 is WNHNN, CDR2 SYGVQD, per germline (reference sequence). For the CDR3, the DNA is TGCGCCTGGCGGGACAAAGAGACCCAGTACTTC. Protein: CAWRDKETQYF.

This chain's CDR3 is CASSSGTGLGTDTQYF. The CDR3 DNA reads as TGTGCCAGCAGTTCCGGGACAGGGTTGGGCACAGATACGCAGTATTTT. This chain links TRBV7-6 with TRBJ2-3, with 9 bases aligning to TRBD1. CDR3 length: 16 amino acids. V shed 6 bases and J 1 base; nucleotides not matched to a gene: 8. Germline V gene data show CDR1 as SGHVS and CDR2 as FNYEAQ.

In this sample, this clonotype turned up many times. V and J are TRBV12-3 or TRBV12-4 and TRBJ2-7; D is perhaps TRBD1 (6 bases). Trimming cost V 5 bases and J 4 bases, with 21 bases left between them. The CDR3 consists of 16 residues. The CDR3 protein is CASSTRDQRGSYEQYF. In DNA, the CDR3 is TGTGCCAGCAGTACCAGGGACCAAAGGGGGTCTTACGAGCAGTACTTC.

The chain recombines TRBV7-2 with TRBJ2-3; D not resolved. V was cut by 1 base and J by 3 bases, with 11 bases left in between. The length of the CDR3 is 15 residues. Germline CDR1 reads SGHTA; CDR2 reads FQGNSA. The CDR3, as DNA: TGTGCCAGCAGCTTAGGAGGACCCGTAACAGATACGCAGTATTTT. Protein sequence: CASSLGGPVTDTQYF.

This sequence joins TRBV21-1 and TRBJ2-5; the tabulated D call, TRBD1, remains unverified against the DNA. TRBV21-1 is an annotated pseudogene. The CDR3 is 14 residues long. The CDR3 DNA reads TGTGCCAGCATCACCGGGACAGGGAGAGAGACCCAGTACTTC. Translating it yields CASITGTGRETQYF.

The gene calls are TRBV11-2 and TRBJ2-3; D might be TRBD1 or TRBD2, each matching 5 bases. CDR1 SGHAT and CDR2 FQNNGV come from the germline V gene. This CDR3 spans 15 amino acids. The V gene lost 2 bases and the J gene lost 2 bases, with 11 bases spanning the gap. The DNA of the CDR3 is TGTGCCAGCAGCTTACGAGGGGCCCCCACAGATACGCAGTATTTT. Residues: CASSLRGAPTDTQYF.

The V call is TRBV19, the J call TRBJ2-5; D might be TRBD2 (5 bases). The J call may be incorrect, as the DNA end agrees better with TRBJ2-7. Looked up from germline, CDR1 is LNHDA and CDR2 is SQIVND (reference sequence). The CDR3 length is 18 residues. The CDR3 DNA is TGTGCCAGTAGTATAGCCCCCCACGGACCGGGAAGGAGCTACGAGCAGTACTTC. It encodes CASSIAPHGPGRSYEQYF.

The V call is TRBV20-1, the J call TRBJ2-3, with a weak D call TRBD2 (6 bases). Germline CDR1 reads DFQATT; CDR2 reads SNEGSKA (reference sequence). This CDR3 is 15 amino acids long. V was shortened by 6 bases and J by 0 bases, with 16 bases between the two germline ends. For the CDR3, the DNA is TGCAGTGCCAGCCGGGGGTTTACTAGCACAGATACGCAGTATTTT. Protein product: CSASRGFTSTDTQYF.

The rearrangement links TRBV29-1 to TRBJ2-1, with D tentatively TRBD1 (5 bases). The V gene lost 5 bases and the J gene lost 10 bases, with 18 bases spanning the gap. The CDR3 covers 13 residues. Germline V gene sequence: CDR1 SQVTM, CDR2 ANQGSEA. As DNA, the CDR3 is TGCAGCGTTTTGGGCAGGGCGGCCTACGAGCAGTTCTTC. This gives the protein CSVLGRAAYEQFF.

This clonotype was seen a single time. At one of its ends the junction is not consistent with the germline gene, which may arise from a read error. J is TRBJ2-1 and V is TRBV20-1; D assignment may be TRBD1 or TRBD2 (5 bases each). Germline V gene sequence: CDR1 DFQATT, CDR2 SNEGSKA (reference sequence). The CDR3 is 15 residues long. CDR3 region: CSARDLRGNYDEQFF. The CDR3 region has the DNA TGCAGTGCTAGAGATCTGAGGGGAAACTACGATGAGCAGTTCTTC.

CDR3 loop: CASSWEGNTEAFF. CDR3 nucleotides: TGTGCCAGCAGTTGGGAAGGGAACACTGAAGCTTTCTTT. V gene TRBV28 combines with J gene TRBJ1-1; no clear D gene. The V gene's germline CDR1 is MDHEN and CDR2 SYDVKM. Trimming stripped 4 bases from V and 1 base from J, with 7 bases between. The CDR3 is 13 residues long.

This chain connects TRBV21-1 to TRBJ1-4. TRBV21-1 is tagged as a pseudogene. The CDR3 sequence is 17 residues long. For the CDR3, the DNA is TGTGCCAGCAGCGAAAAACCCAGGCGGGGGGTCTATGAAAAACTGTTTTTT. Its translation is CASSEKPRRGVYEKLFF.

A few counts support this clonotype. The V call is TRBV10-3, the J call TRBJ2-1; TRBD2 agrees at 11 bases. In germline, CDR1 is ENHRY, CDR2 SYGVKD. V was clipped by 4 bases and J by 5 bases; unmatched bases: 10. The CDR3 runs 17 residues. The DNA for the CDR3 is TGTGCCATCAGTGGGCCTCGACTAGCGGGGTTGAACAATGAGCAGTTCTTC. Translated, it gives CAISGPRLAGLNNEQFF.

At least ten counts were recorded for this clonotype. The junction and the germline gene differ at one end; a read error may be behind it. V gene TRBV7-2 combines with J gene TRBJ2-7; 8 nucleotides agree with TRBD2. Per the germline V gene, CDR1 is SGHTA and CDR2 is FQGNSA. The CDR3 totals 13 residues. CDR3 sequence: CASSLTSGYEQYF. The CDR3 DNA sequence: TGCGCCAGCAGCCTCACTAGCGGATACGAGCAGTACTTC.

The gene calls are TRBV29-1 and TRBJ2-7, with D perhaps TRBD1 (7 bases). V lost 5 bases to trimming and J lost 6 bases, with 14 bases between them. There are 12 residues in the CDR3. Germline V gives CDR1 SQVTM, CDR2 ANQGSEA. This CDR3 is CSVQGGVTEQYF. CDR3 bases: TGCAGCGTTCAGGGGGGAGTTACCGAGCAGTACTTC.

This clonotype was recorded at least ten times. The rearrangement joins TRBV7-9 to TRBJ1-2; 8 bases agree with TRBD1. Germline values: CDR1 SEHNR, CDR2 FQNEAQ (reference sequence). The junction had 14 bases not matched to a gene; V was cut back by 11 bases and J by 3 bases. This CDR3 has 15 amino acids. CDR3 nucleotides: TGTGCCCTCAGCGGGGCAGGGGGCATTGACTATGGCTACACCTTC. It specifies CALSGAGGIDYGYTF.

With regard to this clonotype: One junction end disagrees with the germline gene, perhaps due to a read error. The chain is built from TRBV4-3 and TRBJ2-3; weak D call: TRBD2 (6 bases). The CDR3 has 17 residues. CDR1 and CDR2 from the germline V gene are LGHNA and YSLEER. The CDR3 DNA reads as TGCGCCAGCAGCCGGCGAGCTTGGGCTAGCGTAGGAGATACGCTGTATTTT. Its translation is CASSRRAWASVGDTLYF.

This chain joins TRBV6-1 and TRBJ2-3; TRBD1 might be the D (5 bases). The germline V gene encodes CDR1 MNHNS and CDR2 SASEGT. The V and J ends lost 5 bases and 2 bases respectively, with 23 bases between them. This CDR3 comprises 18 residues. In nucleotides, the CDR3 is TGTGCCAGCAGTAAAACAGGTTTTAATTTAAGGCCCACAGATACGCAGTATTTT. It translates to CASSKTGFNLRPTDTQYF.

The chain uses TRBV20-1 and TRBJ2-1; TRBD2 agrees at 8 bases. The CDR3 consists of 14 residues. Germline lookup yields CDR1 DFQATT and CDR2 SNEGSKA (reference sequence). V lost 0 bases, J lost 9 bases, and 7 bases stayed unmatched. The CDR3, as DNA: TGCAGTGCTAGAGATAGGATAGCGGGATCTGAGCAGTTCTTC. It yields the protein CSARDRIAGSEQFF.

The J gene is TRBJ1-2, the V gene TRBV2; TRBD1 matches at 8 bases. Germline V CDR1 and CDR2: SNHLY, FYNNEI. With 11 bases clipped from V and 3 bases from J, the junction kept 14 bases outside the gene matches. The CDR3 runs to 15 residues. The CDR3 protein is CASEMGTGGHYGYTF. The CDR3 bases are TGTGCCTCAGAAATGGGTACAGGGGGTCACTATGGCTACACCTTC.

The chain carries TRBV9 and TRBJ2-7; D is perhaps TRBD2 (6 bases). The germline V gene encodes CDR1 SGDLS and CDR2 YYNGEE. This CDR3 has 14 residues. V was pared by 4 bases and J by 6 bases, with 17 bases between. In nucleotides, the CDR3 is TGTGCCAGCAGCCTCATAGCGGAGTCAACCGAGCAGTACTTC. It encodes CASSLIAESTEQYF.

This clonotype was recorded a few times. A read error may account for a junction end that differs from germline. J is TRBJ2-3 and V is TRBV28; no clear D. This CDR3 is built from 15 residues. CDR1 MDHEN and CDR2 SYDVKM come from the germline V gene. The DNA for the CDR3 is TGTGCTAGCAGCTTAGGTTTGGGTAGCACAGATACGCAGTATTTT. Translating it yields CASSLGLGSTDTQYF.

This clonotype occurred a few times. The V call is TRBV6-2 or TRBV6-3, the J call TRBJ2-5; no reliable D call. This CDR3 has 15 amino acids. Between the trimmed V and J ends, which lost 2 bases and 5 bases, there was a span of 15 bases. Germline V gene lookup returns CDR1 MNHEY and CDR2 SVGEGT. The CDR3 sequence: CASSYGVVSVETQYF. CDR3 DNA: TGTGCCAGCAGTTACGGTGTGGTTTCGGTGGAGACCCAGTACTTC.